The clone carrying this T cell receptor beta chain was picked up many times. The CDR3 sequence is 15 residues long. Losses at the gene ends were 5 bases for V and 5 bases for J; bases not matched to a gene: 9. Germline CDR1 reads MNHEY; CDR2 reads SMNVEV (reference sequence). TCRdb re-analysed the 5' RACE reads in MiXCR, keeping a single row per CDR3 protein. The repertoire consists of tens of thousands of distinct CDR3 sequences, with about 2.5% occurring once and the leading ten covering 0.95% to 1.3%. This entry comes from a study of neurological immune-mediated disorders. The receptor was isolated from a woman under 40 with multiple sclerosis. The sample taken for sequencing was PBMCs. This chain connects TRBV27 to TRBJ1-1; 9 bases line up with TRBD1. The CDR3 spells CASSTPTGGETEAFF. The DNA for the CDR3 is TGTGCCAGCAGTACACCTACAGGGGGCGAAACTGAAGCTTTCTTT.